The 5 T cell receptor beta chains listed next were all sequenced from one sample in a study of blood T cell repertoires in COVID-19. Profiled with immunoSEQ multiplex PCR; TCRdb holds only in-frame clones, not every one. The table includes some 350,000 clones, around 82% detected once. The specimen was peripheral blood. These receptors all stem from a man aged 25 to 40 with active or convalescent COVID-19.

V and J are TRBV5-5 and TRBJ2-1; D remains unclear. Trimming removed 4 bases at V and 0 bases at J, with 8 bases between. Germline V gene lookup returns CDR1 SGHKS and CDR2 YYEKEE (reference sequence). The CDR3 spans 14 residues. The CDR3 DNA follows: TGTGCCAGCAGCCGAGAGAGCTCCTACAATGAGCAGTTCTTC. Translation gives CASSRESSYNEQFF.

This chain links TRBV6-5 with TRBJ1-6; 9 bases map to TRBD1. J gave up 9 bases and V 1 base, and 4 bases lay outside the gene matches. The CDR3 spans 15 residues. CDR1 MNHEY and CDR2 SVGAGI come from the germline V gene. Here the CDR3 DNA reads TGTGCCAGCAGTTACTACAGGGGGCGCGGTTCACCCCTCCACTTT. This codes for CASSYYRGRGSPLHF.

This chain links TRBV18 with TRBJ2-3, with D perhaps TRBD2 (6 bases). Deletions cut 1 base from V and 2 bases from J, with 10 bases between. Per germline, CDR1 KGHSH and CDR2 LQKENI. The CDR3 is 15 amino acids. The CDR3 sequence: CASSPRGKNTDTQYF. DNA for the CDR3: TGTGCCAGCTCACCACGCGGGAAGAACACAGATACGCAGTATTTT. The full variable domain, rest sourced from reference TRBV18 and TRBJ2-3, is NAGVMQNPRHLVRRRGQEARLRCSPMKGHSHVYWYRQLPEEGLKFMVYLQKENIIDESGMPKERFSAEFPKEGPSILRIQQVVRGDSAAYFCASSPRGKNTDTQYFGPGTRLTVL.

The rearrangement joins TRBV5-6 to TRBJ1-2, with TRBD1 matching 7 bases. Germline V CDR1 and CDR2: SGHDT, YYEEEE. There are 13 residues in the CDR3. V lost 4 bases to trimming and J lost 4 bases; unmatched junction nucleotides: 4. CDR3 protein: CASSPDRAYGYTF. CDR3 sequence (DNA): TGTGCCAGCAGCCCCGACAGGGCCTATGGCTACACCTTC.

The chain joins TRBV7-9 to TRBJ1-6; D call uncertain. Trimming stripped 2 bases from V and 9 bases from J, with 8 bases between. The CDR3 is made up of 13 amino acids. Germline V CDR1 and CDR2: SEHNR, FQNEAQ (reference sequence). The CDR3 loop reads CASSLSGSSPLHF. In DNA, the CDR3 is TGTGCCAGCAGCTTATCCGGGTCTTCACCCCTCCACTTT.